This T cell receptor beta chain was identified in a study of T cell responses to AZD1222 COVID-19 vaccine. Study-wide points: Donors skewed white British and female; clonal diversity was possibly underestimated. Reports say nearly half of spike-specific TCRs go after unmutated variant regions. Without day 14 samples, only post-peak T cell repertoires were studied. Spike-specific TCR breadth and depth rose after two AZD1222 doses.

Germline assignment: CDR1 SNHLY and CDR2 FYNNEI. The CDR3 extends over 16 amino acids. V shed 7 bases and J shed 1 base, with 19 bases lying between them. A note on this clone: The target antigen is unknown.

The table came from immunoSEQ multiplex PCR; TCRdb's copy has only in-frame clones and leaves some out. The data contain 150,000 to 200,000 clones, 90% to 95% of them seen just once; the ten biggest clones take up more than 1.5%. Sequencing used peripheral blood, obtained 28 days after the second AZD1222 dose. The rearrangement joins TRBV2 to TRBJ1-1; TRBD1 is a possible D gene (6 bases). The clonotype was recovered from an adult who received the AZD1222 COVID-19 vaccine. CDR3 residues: CASTYPLGGGNTEAFF. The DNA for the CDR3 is TGTGCCAGCACCTATCCCCTGGGAGGGGGGAACACTGAAGCTTTCTTT.